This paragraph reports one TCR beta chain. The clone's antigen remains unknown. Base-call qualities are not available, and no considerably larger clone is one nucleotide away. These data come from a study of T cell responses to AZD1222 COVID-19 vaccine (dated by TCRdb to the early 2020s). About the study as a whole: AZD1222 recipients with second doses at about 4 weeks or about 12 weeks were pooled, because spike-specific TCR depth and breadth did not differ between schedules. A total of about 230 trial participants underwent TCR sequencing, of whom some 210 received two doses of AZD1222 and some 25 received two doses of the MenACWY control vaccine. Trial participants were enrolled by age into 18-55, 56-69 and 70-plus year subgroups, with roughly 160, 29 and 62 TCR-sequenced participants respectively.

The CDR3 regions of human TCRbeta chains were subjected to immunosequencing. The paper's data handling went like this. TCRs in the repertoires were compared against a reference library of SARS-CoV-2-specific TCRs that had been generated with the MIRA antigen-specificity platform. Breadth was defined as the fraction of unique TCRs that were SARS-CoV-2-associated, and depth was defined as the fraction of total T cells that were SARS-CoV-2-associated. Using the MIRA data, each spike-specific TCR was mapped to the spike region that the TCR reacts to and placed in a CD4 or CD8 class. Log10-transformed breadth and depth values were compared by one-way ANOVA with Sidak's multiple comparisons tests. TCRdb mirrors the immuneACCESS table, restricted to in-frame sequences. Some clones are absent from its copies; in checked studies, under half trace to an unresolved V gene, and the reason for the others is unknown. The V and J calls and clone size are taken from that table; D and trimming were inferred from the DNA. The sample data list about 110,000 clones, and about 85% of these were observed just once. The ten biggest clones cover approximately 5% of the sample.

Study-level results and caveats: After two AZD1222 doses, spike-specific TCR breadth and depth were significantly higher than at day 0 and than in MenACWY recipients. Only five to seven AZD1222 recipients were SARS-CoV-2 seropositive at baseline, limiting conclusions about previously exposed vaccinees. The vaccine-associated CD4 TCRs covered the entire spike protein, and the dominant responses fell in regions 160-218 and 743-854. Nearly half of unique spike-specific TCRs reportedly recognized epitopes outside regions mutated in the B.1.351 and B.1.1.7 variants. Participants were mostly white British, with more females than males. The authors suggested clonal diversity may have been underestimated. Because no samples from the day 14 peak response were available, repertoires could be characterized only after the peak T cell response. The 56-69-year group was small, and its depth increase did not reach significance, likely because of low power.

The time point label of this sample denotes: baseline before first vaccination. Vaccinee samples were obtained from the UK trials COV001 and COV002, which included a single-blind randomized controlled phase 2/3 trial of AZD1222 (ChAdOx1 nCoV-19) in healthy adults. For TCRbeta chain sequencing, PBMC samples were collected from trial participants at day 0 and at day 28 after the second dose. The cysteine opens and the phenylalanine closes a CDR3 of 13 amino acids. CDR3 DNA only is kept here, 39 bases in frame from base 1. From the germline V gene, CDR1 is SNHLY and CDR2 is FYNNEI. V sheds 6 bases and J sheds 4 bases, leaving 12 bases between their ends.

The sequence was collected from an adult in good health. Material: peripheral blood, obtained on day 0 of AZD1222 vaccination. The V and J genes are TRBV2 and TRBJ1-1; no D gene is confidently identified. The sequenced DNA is TGTGCCAGCAGCCCGGAGGGAGGCACTGAAGCTTTCTTT. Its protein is CASSPEGGTEAFF.